This passage covers 9 T cell receptor beta chains from one sample sequenced in a study of T-cell reconstitution after alpha-beta-depleted transplantation in children. This sample's TCRbeta library carried unique molecular identifier barcodes. TCRdb recomputed calls from the PCR reads with MiXCR, one row per CDR3 protein. The sample lists hundreds of thousands of distinct CDR3 sequences, 8% to 10% seen once, with roughly 6.2% in the top ten. Source: PBMCs from the stem cell graft donor, taken from the stem cell graft. These receptor sequences come from a human donor who donated a stem cell graft to a child with acute lymphoblastic leukemia.

This clonotype showed up just a few times. This sequence joins TRBV29-1 and TRBJ2-7; TRBD1 is a possible D gene (5 bases). CDR3 length: 13 amino acids. V was shortened by 4 bases and J by 2 bases, with 12 bases between the two germline ends. Germline V gives CDR1 SQVTM, CDR2 ANQGSEA. CDR3 sequence (DNA): TGCAGCGTTGTCAGGGCAGCCCCCTACGAGCAGTACTTC. Its protein is CSVVRAAPYEQYF.

This clonotype was observed many times. This chain uses TRBV29-1 with TRBJ2-1; no firm D call. V was trimmed by 3 bases and J by 3 bases, leaving 3 bases between them. The CDR3 is 11 residues long. Looked up from germline, CDR1 is SQVTM and CDR2 is ANQGSEA. CDR3 protein: CSVDDYNEQFF. The DNA of the CDR3 is TGCAGCGTTGATGACTACAATGAGCAGTTCTTC.

This clonotype turned up a few times. This chain uses TRBV5-6 with TRBJ2-5; 7 nucleotides match TRBD1. The length of the CDR3 is 15 residues. Germline-derived CDR1 and CDR2 are SGHDT and YYEEEE. Trimming removed 3 bases from V and 1 base from J; junction bases left unmatched: 6. The CDR3: CASSSLDRVQETQYF. The CDR3 DNA is TGTGCCAGCAGCTCCCTCGACAGGGTCCAAGAGACCCAGTACTTC. The complete variable domain, with remaining parts taken from reference TRBV5-6 and TRBJ2-5, reads DAGVTQSPTHLIKTRGQQVTLRCSPKSGHDTVSWYQQALGQGPQFIFQYYEEEERQRGNFPDRFSGHQFPNYSSELNVNALLLGDSALYLCASSSLDRVQETQYFGPGTRLLVL.

The chain links TRBV12-3 or TRBV12-4 to TRBJ1-1; D is undetermined. The CDR3 has 14 amino acids. The V end lost 6 bases, the J end lost 5 bases, and 16 bases lay between the germline ends. In DNA form, the CDR3 reads TGTGCCAGCAGCCCAATTACAGCGTCAACTGAAGCTTTCTTT. Residues: CASSPITASTEAFF.

The sample holds a few counts of this clonotype. One end of the junction is discordant with germline, which a read error may explain. The rearrangement joins TRBV5-1 to TRBJ2-6; 9 nucleotides agree with TRBD1. CDR3 length: 17 amino acids. Germline CDR1 and CDR2: SGHRS and YFSETQ. CDR3 DNA sequence: TGCGCCAGCAGCCCCTCCACAGGGGGCGCCGGGGCCAAAGTCCTGACTTTC. It yields the protein CASSPSTGGAGAKVLTF.

In this sample, this clonotype turned up a few times. V and J are TRBV10-3 and TRBJ1-5; no definite D call. CDR1 and CDR2 from the germline V gene are ENHRY and SYGVKD. The V and J ends lost 6 bases and 1 base respectively, with 13 bases between them. This CDR3 comprises 15 residues. The CDR3 DNA is TGTGCCATCAGCCCCGGGTTAGAGAGCAATCAGCCCCAGCATTTT. Its protein product is CAISPGLESNQPQHF.

This clonotype was observed at least ten times. This sequence joins TRBV5-1 and TRBJ1-5; no reliable D call. Germline CDR1 reads SGHRS; CDR2 reads YFSETQ. Deletions cut 4 bases from V and 5 bases from J, with 16 bases between. The CDR3 consists of 15 residues. CDR3 protein: CASSAGGGYHQPQHF. The CDR3, as DNA: TGCGCCAGCAGCGCCGGAGGCGGGTATCATCAGCCCCAGCATTTT.

This clonotype came up many times. The CDR3 sequence is CATKTGEDTGELFF. CDR3 DNA sequence: TGTGCCACAAAGACAGGGGAGGACACCGGGGAGCTGTTTTTT. The chain employs TRBV24-1 and TRBJ2-2, with 8 bases that match TRBD1. From germline, CDR1 is KGHDR and CDR2 SFDVKD. The J segment lost 3 bases and the V segment lost 10 bases, leaving 6 bases of the junction unmatched. The CDR3 length is 14 residues.

This clonotype showed up just a few times. The V call is TRBV5-6, the J call TRBJ2-1; TRBD1 aligns across 7 bases. V dropped 5 bases and J dropped 2; count of bases not matched to a gene: 7. CDR1 is SGHDT, CDR2 YYEEEE, per germline. CDR3 length equals 15 residues. As DNA, the CDR3 is TGTGCCAGCAGACTCTCCGGGACAGCCTACAATGAGCAGTTCTTC. It translates to CASRLSGTAYNEQFF.